Listed below are T cell receptor beta chains from one sample, sequenced in a study of monozygotic twins with inflammatory bowel disease. For each CDR3 protein, TCRdb gives one entry from its re-call of the 5' RACE reads, without DNA. This sample's table has over 100,000 distinct CDR3 sequences. Sequencing input: blood. The receptor source for this set is a human donor with ulcerative colitis or Crohn's disease, or a healthy co-twin of an affected twin (not recorded which). The CDR3 runs from the conserved cysteine through the conserved F or W.

cdr3_aa j_call cdr3_length v_call
CASTSRTGVNQPQHF TRBJ1-5 15 TRBV5-1
CASSTAGTQYF TRBJ2-5 11 TRBV28
CASSLASNQPQHF TRBJ1-5 13 TRBV7-9
CASKTYEGADQPQHF TRBJ1-5 15 TRBV5-1
CASSLSAATNEKLFF TRBJ1-4 15 TRBV11-2
CSVADITEKLFF TRBJ1-4 12 TRBV29-1
CASSSRPRGAAGELFF TRBJ2-2 16 TRBV12-3/TRBV12-4
CASSFDRGSSYNEQFF TRBJ2-1 16 TRBV5-4
CASSIVAGGGEQFF TRBJ2-1 14 TRBV7-2
CASSLGDSTWYEQYF TRBJ2-7 15 TRBV7-7
CASSLGLADYNEQFF TRBJ2-1 15 TRBV18
CASSPQEVSYNEQFF TRBJ2-1 15 TRBV18
CASSLASRGWLRYGYTF TRBJ1-2 17 TRBV7-8
CASSDLPSGRNEQFF TRBJ2-1 15 TRBV28
CASSLEGGSYNEQFF TRBJ2-1 15 TRBV5-1
CASSLKTDTQYF TRBJ2-3 12 TRBV5-6
CASSRLAGGSYEQYF TRBJ2-7 15 TRBV11-2
CASSLAGQLGFGEQYF TRBJ2-7 16 TRBV7-2
CASSLTGNEKLFF TRBJ1-4 13 TRBV12-3/TRBV12-4
CASSQANTPYEQYF TRBJ2-7 14 TRBV3-1
CSACDHPDITDQPQHF TRBJ1-5 16 TRBV20-1
CASSRTRTSGYEQYF TRBJ2-7 15 TRBV4-1
CASSITGAGYNEQFF TRBJ2-1 15 TRBV19
CASSHPPGRENDNEQFF TRBJ2-1 17 TRBV12-3/TRBV12-4
CSVGGGWGMNTEAFF TRBJ1-1 15 TRBV29-1
CAISLAGGEGETQYF TRBJ2-5 15 TRBV10-3
CATSDPPRGTQYF TRBJ2-3 13 TRBV24-1
CASSPEPGGSTEAFF TRBJ1-1 15 TRBV5-1
CAISESGAYEQYF TRBJ2-7 13 TRBV10-3
CASSQDFIRTGYGYTF TRBJ1-2 16 TRBV4-3
CASSFQGAAELFF TRBJ2-2 13 TRBV5-4
CSARDRATDTQYF TRBJ2-3 13 TRBV20-1
CASSPPGGFLSGGNQPQHF TRBJ1-5 19 TRBV28
CASSAEGQGADTQYF TRBJ2-3 15 TRBV9
CASRPIMGSYGYTF TRBJ1-2 14 TRBV2
CASSLAPGGSGYGYTF TRBJ1-2 16 TRBV7-2
CSTPGLAKNIQYF TRBJ2-4 13 TRBV20-1
CASSSGGDRENNSPLHF TRBJ1-6 17 TRBV19
CASSPDPGIGNTIYF TRBJ1-3 15 TRBV18
CASSFRFSPLHF TRBJ1-6 12 TRBV12-3/TRBV12-4
CSAEGVYTEAFF TRBJ1-1 12 TRBV29-1
CASAASGGAGTQYF TRBJ2-3 14 TRBV5-1
CSADLAGEGNEQFF TRBJ2-1 14 TRBV20-1
CASSLEVRFVETQYF TRBJ2-5 15 TRBV5-1
CASSPTGRGTYEQYF TRBJ2-7 15 TRBV7-2
CSAHRAGETQYF TRBJ2-5 12 TRBV20-1
CASSTETSGRRDTQYF TRBJ2-3 16 TRBV5-1
CASSYSTGRDEKLFF TRBJ1-4 15 TRBV6-5
CASSLGQGFNEQFF TRBJ2-1 14 TRBV5-1
CASSLEAREDEKLFF TRBJ1-4 15 TRBV12-3/TRBV12-4
CASSQDGRHTDTQYF TRBJ2-3 15 TRBV4-3
CASTPGGDQETQYF TRBJ2-5 14 TRBV5-1
CASSQDQNGFGDEQFF TRBJ2-1 16 TRBV3-1
CSARGRQRGGWNEQFF TRBJ2-1 16 TRBV20-1
CASSSPSDPYEQYF TRBJ2-7 14 TRBV7-9
CASSRTSGGSDTGELFF TRBJ2-2 17 TRBV6-1
CASSEGSDTQYF TRBJ2-3 12 TRBV6-1
CASSQSLQETQYF TRBJ2-5 13 TRBV14
CASSDQYSYNEQFF TRBJ2-1 14 TRBV5-1